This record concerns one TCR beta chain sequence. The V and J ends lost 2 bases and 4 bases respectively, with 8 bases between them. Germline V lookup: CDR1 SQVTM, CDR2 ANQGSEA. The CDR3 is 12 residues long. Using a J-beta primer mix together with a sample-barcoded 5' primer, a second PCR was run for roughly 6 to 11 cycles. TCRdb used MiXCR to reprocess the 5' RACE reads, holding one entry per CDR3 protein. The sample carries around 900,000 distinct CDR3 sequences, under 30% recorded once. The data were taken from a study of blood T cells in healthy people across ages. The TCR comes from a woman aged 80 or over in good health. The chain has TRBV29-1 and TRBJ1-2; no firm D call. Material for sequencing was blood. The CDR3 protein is CSVEKAAYGYTF. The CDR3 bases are TGCAGCGTTGAAAAGGCAGCCTATGGCTACACCTTC.